This T cell receptor (beta chain) was found in a study of T-cell memory formation after mild COVID-19. Turning to the study itself: Most TCR clusters belonged to a single donor.

V dropped 5 bases and J dropped 14 bases, with 16 bases sitting between them. Per the germline V gene, CDR1 is DFQATT and CDR2 is SNEGSKA (reference sequence). This CDR3 spans 11 amino acids. This clonotype was found many times. Using its own MiXCR run on the 5' RACE reads, TCRdb lists one record per CDR3 protein. Counted here are about 400,000 distinct CDR3 sequences, about a quarter occurring once; the ten biggest clones make up about 12%. Sequences were obtained from PBMCs or a T cell subset sorted from them (not recorded which). This TCR was recovered from an adult woman who had mild COVID-19 (a few samples of this study predate the infection). Cell type and time point are not known. The J gene is TRBJ2-1, the V gene TRBV20-1, with D possibly TRBD1 on 6 matching bases. The CDR3 region is CSAQGPRVEFF. CDR3 DNA sequence: TGCAGTGCTCAGGGGCCCCGGGTGGAGTTCTTC.